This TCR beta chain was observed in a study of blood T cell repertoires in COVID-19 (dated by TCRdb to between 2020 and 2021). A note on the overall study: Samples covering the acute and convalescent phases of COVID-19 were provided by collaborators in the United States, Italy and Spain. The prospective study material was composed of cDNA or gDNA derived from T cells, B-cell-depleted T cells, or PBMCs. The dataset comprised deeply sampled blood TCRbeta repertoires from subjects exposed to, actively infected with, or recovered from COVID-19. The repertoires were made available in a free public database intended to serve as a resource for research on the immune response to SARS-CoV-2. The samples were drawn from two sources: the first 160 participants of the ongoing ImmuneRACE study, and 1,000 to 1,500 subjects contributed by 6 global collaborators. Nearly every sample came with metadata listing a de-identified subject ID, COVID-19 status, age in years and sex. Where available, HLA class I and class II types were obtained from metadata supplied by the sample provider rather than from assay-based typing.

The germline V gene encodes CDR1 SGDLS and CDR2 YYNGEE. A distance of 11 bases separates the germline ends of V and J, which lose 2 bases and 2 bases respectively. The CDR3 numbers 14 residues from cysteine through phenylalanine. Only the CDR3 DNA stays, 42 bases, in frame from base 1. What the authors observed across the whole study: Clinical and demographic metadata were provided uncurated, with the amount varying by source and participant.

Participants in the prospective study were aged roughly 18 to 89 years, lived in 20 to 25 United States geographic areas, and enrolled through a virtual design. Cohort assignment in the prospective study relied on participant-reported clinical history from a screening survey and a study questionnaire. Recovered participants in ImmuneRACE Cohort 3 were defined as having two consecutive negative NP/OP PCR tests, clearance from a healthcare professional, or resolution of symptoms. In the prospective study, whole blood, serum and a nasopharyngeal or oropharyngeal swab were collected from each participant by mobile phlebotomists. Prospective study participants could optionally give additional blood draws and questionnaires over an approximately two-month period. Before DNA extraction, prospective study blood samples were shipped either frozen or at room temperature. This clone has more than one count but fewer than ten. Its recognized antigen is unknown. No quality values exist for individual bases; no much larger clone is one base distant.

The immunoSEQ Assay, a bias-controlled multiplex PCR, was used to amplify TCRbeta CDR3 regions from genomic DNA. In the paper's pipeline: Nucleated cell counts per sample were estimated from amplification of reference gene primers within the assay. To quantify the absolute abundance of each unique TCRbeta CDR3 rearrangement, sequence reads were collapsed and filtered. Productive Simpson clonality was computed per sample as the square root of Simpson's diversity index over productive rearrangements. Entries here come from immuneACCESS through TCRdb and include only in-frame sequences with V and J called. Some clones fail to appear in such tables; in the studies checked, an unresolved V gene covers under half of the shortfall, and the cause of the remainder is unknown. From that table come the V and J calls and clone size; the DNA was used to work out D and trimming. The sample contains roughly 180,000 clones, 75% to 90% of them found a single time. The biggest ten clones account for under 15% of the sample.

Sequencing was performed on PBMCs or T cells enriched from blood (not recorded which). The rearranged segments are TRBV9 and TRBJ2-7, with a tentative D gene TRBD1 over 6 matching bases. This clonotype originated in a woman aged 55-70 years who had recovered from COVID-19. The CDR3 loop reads CASSVRQETYEQYF. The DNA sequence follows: TGTGCCAGCAGCGTGAGACAGGAGACCTACGAGCAGTACTTC. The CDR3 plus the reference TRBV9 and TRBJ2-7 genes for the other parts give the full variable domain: DSGVTQTPKHLITATGQRVTLRCSPRSGDLSVYWYQQSLDQGLQFLIQYYNGEERAKGNILERFSAQQFPDLHSELNLSSLELGDSALYFCASSVRQETYEQYFGPGTRLTVT.